This T cell receptor beta chain is drawn from a study of T cells in tumors after PD-1 blockade. Study-level background: Mean per blood sample: 90,000 to 120,000 templates (roughly 22,000-257,772), around 34,000 unique clonotypes.

Profiled with immunoSEQ multiplex PCR; TCRdb holds only in-frame clones, not every one. The table shows about 20,000 clones, with roughly 78% occurring only once. This CDR3 contains 15 residues. V lost 2 bases and J lost 4, with 11 bases in between. Germline V gene data show CDR1 as SGHTA and CDR2 as FQGTGA. V gene TRBV7-3 combines with J gene TRBJ1-4; D unclear. This specimen consisted of PBMCs, obtained before anti-PD-1 treatment. The receptor comes from a human donor with basal cell carcinoma. The CDR3 DNA reads TGTGCCAGCAGCTTAGCCGGGTCCTTTAATGAAAAACTGTTTTTT. Translated: CASSLAGSFNEKLFF. Complete variable domain (other parts from reference TRBV7-3 and TRBJ1-4): GAGVSQTPSNKVTEKGKYVELRCDPISGHTALYWYRQSLGQGPEFLIYFQGTGAADDSGLPNDRFFAVRPEGSVSTLKIQRTERGDSAVYLCASSLAGSFNEKLFFGSGTQLSVL.